What follows is one TCR beta chain and its context. The antigen it recognizes is unknown. No much larger clone is present one base from it, and per-base qualities are unavailable. This sample was included in a study of metastatic and nonmetastatic thyroid tumors (dated by TCRdb to 2020 to 2022). Regarding the study in general: For patients with malignant and with benign thyroid disease, the researchers compared repertoires between peripheral blood samples and tumor or nodule tissue samples.

What the research found in general, with its limitations: TCR beta diversity was reported as significantly higher in malignant tumors than in benign nodules, in both blood and tumor samples.

No patient had received any treatment before thyroid surgery. Using T-cell receptor beta sequencing, the researchers looked back retrospectively at clinical samples from patients, gathered between about 2011 and 2019. Library prep was done by PCR. The instrument given in TCRdb is Illumina HiSeq 4000. High-throughput sequencing was used to profile the TCR beta-chain CDR3 region of each patient. Under the source paper's analysis protocol: CDR3 differences across clinicopathological groups were used to build a classifier for discriminating distant-metastatic papillary thyroid cancer patients. To measure repertoire diversity the researchers used the Shannon index, while the Morisita-Horn index served to gauge how similar the tumor and blood repertoires were. The public reads were reanalyzed by TCRdb: fastp trimming at Q25, MiXCR alignment, in-frame beta chains only. What appears here as the V and J calls and clone size reflects TCRdb's work, not the paper's. This sample holds about 20,000 clones; 22% were observed only once. The top ten constitute about 8.1% of the sample.

V is clipped by 2 bases and J by 2 bases, and the sequence between their germline boundaries is 6 bases long. The germline V gene provides CDR1 MNHEY and CDR2 SVGAGI. Inclusive of the bounding cysteine and phenylalanine, the CDR3 is 13 residues long. The only DNA kept is the CDR3, 39 bases in frame from the first base. This receptor was taken from a female donor with papillary thyroid cancer or a benign thyroid nodule (not recorded which). Some clones in this sample may be carry-over from other donors' samples. The sequenced sample consisted of adjacent normal tissue. Recombination connected TRBV6-5 to TRBJ1-2; the D gene is unclear. The nucleotide sequence reads as follows: TGTGCCAGCAGTTACGGCGGCAACTATGGCTACACCTTC. Translated, it reads CASSYGGNYGYTF.